These T cell receptor beta chains were read from a single sample in a study of OX40 agonist ivuxolimab in advanced cancers. Assay used: immunoSEQ multiplex PCR; TCRdb lists only in-frame clones, some missing. The profile shows tens of thousands of clones, 65% to 80% of them singletons. Sequenced here: CD4+ or CD8+ T cells sorted from blood, sampled in a trial of the OX40 agonist ivuxolimab. The receptors stem from an adult with an advanced solid tumor such as melanoma, head and neck, liver or kidney cancer. Both conserved end residues are part of each CDR3. The D gene is left open where the match is weak. Where a row states a size, it is once, few, many or the class of an expanded clone; other rows omit it.

J gene: TRBJ2-1; V gene: TRBV7-3; clone size: once; D gene: NA; CDR3 length: 14; CDR3 DNA: TGTGCCAGCAGCTCCGAGGGGCCTCACAGTGAGCAGTTCTTC; CDR3 protein: CASSSEGPHSEQFF
J gene: TRBJ2-6; V gene: TRBV5-1; clone size: NA; D gene: NA; CDR3 length: 15; CDR3 DNA: TGCGCCAGCAGCTCTCAGAACTCTGGGGCCAACGTCCTGACTTTC; CDR3 protein: CASSSQNSGANVLTF
J gene: TRBJ2-3; V gene: TRBV4-1; clone size: NA; D gene: TRBD2; CDR3 length: 17; CDR3 DNA: TGCGCCAGCAGCCAGCATCCGACTAGCTCTTTCGCAGATACGCAGTATTTT; CDR3 protein: CASSQHPTSSFADTQYF
J gene: TRBJ1-5; V gene: TRBV19; clone size: NA; D gene: TRBD1; CDR3 length: 13; CDR3 DNA: TGTGCCAGTAGTCAGGGGGTTCGACAGCCCCAGCATTTT; CDR3 protein: CASSQGVRQPQHF
J gene: TRBJ1-6; V gene: TRBV5-4; clone size: NA; D gene: NA; CDR3 length: 14; CDR3 DNA: TGTGCCAGCAGCCCGCCCCAACCTAATTCACCCCTCCACTTT; CDR3 protein: CASSPPQPNSPLHF
J gene: TRBJ2-6; V gene: TRBV5-6; clone size: NA; D gene: TRBD1; CDR3 length: 18; CDR3 DNA: TGTGCCAGCAGTCCAATGCCGGGGACAGGGGCTGGGGCCAACGTCCTGACTTTC; CDR3 protein: CASSPMPGTGAGANVLTF
J gene: TRBJ2-5; V gene: TRBV18; clone size: NA; D gene: NA; CDR3 length: 13; CDR3 DNA: TGTGCCAGCTCACCACTCGGGACAGAGACCCAGTACTTC; CDR3 protein: CASSPLGTETQYF
J gene: TRBJ1-5; V gene: TRBV5-6; clone size: NA; D gene: NA; CDR3 length: 15; CDR3 DNA: TGTGCCAGCAGCGCCAGGGGCCCTCTCGGTCAGCCCCAGCATTTT; CDR3 protein: CASSARGPLGQPQHF
J gene: TRBJ2-2; V gene: TRBV19; clone size: NA; D gene: NA; CDR3 length: 17; CDR3 DNA: TGTGCCAGTAGTATATCCCTCGGGGCCGTAATCACCGGGGAGCTGTTTTTT; CDR3 protein: CASSISLGAVITGELFF
J gene: TRBJ2-7; V gene: TRBV7-6; clone size: NA; D gene: TRBD1; CDR3 length: 14; CDR3 DNA: TGTGCCAGCAGCTTAAACAGGGGGCCGGGCGAGCAGTACTTC; CDR3 protein: CASSLNRGPGEQYF
J gene: TRBJ1-1; V gene: TRBV29-1; clone size: NA; D gene: TRBD1; CDR3 length: 13; CDR3 DNA: TGCAGCACACTCAACAGGGGGCAAACTGAAGCTTTCTTT; CDR3 protein: CSTLNRGQTEAFF
J gene: TRBJ2-1; V gene: TRBV28; clone size: NA; D gene: NA; CDR3 length: 12; CDR3 DNA: TGTGCCTCAGGGAGCTCCTACAATGAGCAGTTCTTC; CDR3 protein: CASGSSYNEQFF
J gene: TRBJ1-1; V gene: TRBV7-8; clone size: NA; D gene: NA; CDR3 length: 15; CDR3 DNA: TGTGCCAGCAGCCCCAGAGCACAGGGGAACACTGAAGCTTTCTTT; CDR3 protein: CASSPRAQGNTEAFF
J gene: TRBJ1-2; V gene: TRBV7-8; clone size: NA; D gene: NA; CDR3 length: 15; CDR3 DNA: TGTGCCAGCAGCTCAACAGGCGGAGAAAGCTATGGCTACACCTTC; CDR3 protein: CASSSTGGESYGYTF
J gene: TRBJ2-3; V gene: TRBV6-5; clone size: NA; D gene: NA; CDR3 length: 13; CDR3 DNA: TGTGCCAGCACCAACAGGGTGGCAGATACGCAGTATTTT; CDR3 protein: CASTNRVADTQYF
J gene: TRBJ2-5; V gene: TRBV19; clone size: NA; D gene: NA; CDR3 length: 15; CDR3 DNA: TGTGCCAGTAGTATAGACAAACAGAGCGAAGAGACCCAGTACTTC; CDR3 protein: CASSIDKQSEETQYF
J gene: TRBJ2-3; V gene: TRBV6-4; clone size: medium-sized; D gene: TRBD2; CDR3 length: 15; CDR3 DNA: TGTGCCAGCAGTGACACTAGCGGGGGGGCAGATACGCAGTATTTT; CDR3 protein: CASSDTSGGADTQYF
J gene: TRBJ2-7; V gene: TRBV7-6; clone size: NA; D gene: TRBD2; CDR3 length: 16; CDR3 DNA: TGTGCCAGCAGCTTAGCGGGTAGCGGGGGCTCCTACGAGCAGTACTTC; CDR3 protein: CASSLAGSGGSYEQYF
J gene: TRBJ1-3; V gene: TRBV7-9; clone size: once; D gene: NA; CDR3 length: 13; CDR3 DNA: TGTGCCAGCAGCTTAGAAGGGGTTAACACCATATATTTT; CDR3 protein: CASSLEGVNTIYF
J gene: TRBJ2-3; V gene: TRBV15; clone size: NA; D gene: NA; CDR3 length: 15; CDR3 DNA: TGTGCCACCAGCACCCGGACTGGAGGCACAGATACGCAGTATTTT; CDR3 protein: CATSTRTGGTDTQYF
J gene: TRBJ1-2; V gene: TRBV4-1; clone size: NA; D gene: NA; CDR3 length: 14; CDR3 DNA: TGCGCCAGCAGCGCCTATGTAGCGCCGGGTGGCTACACCTTC; CDR3 protein: CASSAYVAPGGYTF
J gene: TRBJ2-7; V gene: TRBV28; clone size: NA; D gene: NA; CDR3 length: 11; CDR3 DNA: TGTGCCAGCAGTTTATTTGTGGAGCAGTACTTC; CDR3 protein: CASSLFVEQYF
J gene: TRBJ2-3; V gene: TRBV29-1; clone size: few; D gene: NA; CDR3 length: 15; CDR3 DNA: TGCAGCGTTGAAGCCCCGGACACTTACACAGATACGCAGTATTTT; CDR3 protein: CSVEAPDTYTDTQYF
J gene: TRBJ2-5; V gene: TRBV6-1; clone size: NA; D gene: TRBD1; CDR3 length: 14; CDR3 DNA: TGTGCCAGCAGCGGGGACAGGGTGGGTCAGACCCAGTACTTC; CDR3 protein: CASSGDRVGQTQYF
J gene: TRBJ2-7; V gene: TRBV10-1; clone size: once; D gene: TRBD1; CDR3 length: 15; CDR3 DNA: TGCGCCAGCAGTGAGCCCGGGACAGGGAAGGACGAGCAGTACTTC; CDR3 protein: CASSEPGTGKDEQYF
J gene: TRBJ2-7; V gene: TRBV11-1; clone size: NA; D gene: NA; CDR3 length: 14; CDR3 DNA: TGTGCCAGCAGCTTAGCGATCGATAACTACGAGCAGTACTTC; CDR3 protein: CASSLAIDNYEQYF
J gene: TRBJ1-2; V gene: TRBV4-3; clone size: NA; D gene: NA; CDR3 length: 18; CDR3 DNA: TGCGCCAGCAGCCTTACGGGTGGGGCAGGAGGTTACGGCTATGGCTACACCTTC; CDR3 protein: CASSLTGGAGGYGYGYTF
J gene: TRBJ2-7; V gene: TRBV27; clone size: once; D gene: NA; CDR3 length: 15; CDR3 DNA: TGTGCCAGCAGTCCTGCCGGGGGGCAGTCTAAAGAGCAGTACTTC; CDR3 protein: CASSPAGGQSKEQYF
J gene: TRBJ2-3; V gene: TRBV18; clone size: NA; D gene: NA; CDR3 length: 13; CDR3 DNA: TGTGCCAGCTCACCACTGAATAAAGATACGCAGTATTTT; CDR3 protein: CASSPLNKDTQYF
J gene: TRBJ2-1; V gene: TRBV5-1; clone size: NA; D gene: TRBD1; CDR3 length: 16; CDR3 DNA: TGCGCCAGCAGCTTGGTTGGGACAGGGGGGTACAATGAGCAGTTCTTC; CDR3 protein: CASSLVGTGGYNEQFF
J gene: TRBJ1-6; V gene: TRBV19; clone size: medium-sized; D gene: NA; CDR3 length: 17; CDR3 DNA: TGTGCCAGTAGTATGAAGGCGGGCAGCTCCTATAATTCACCCCTCCACTTT; CDR3 protein: CASSMKAGSSYNSPLHF
J gene: TRBJ1-1; V gene: TRBV7-3; clone size: NA; D gene: NA; CDR3 length: 16; CDR3 DNA: TGTGCCAGCAGCCAAGCGGGGCACGGGGTACAACCTGAAGCTTTCTTT; CDR3 protein: CASSQAGHGVQPEAFF
J gene: TRBJ2-3; V gene: TRBV10-3; clone size: NA; D gene: TRBD2; CDR3 length: 16; CDR3 DNA: TGTGCCATCAGTGAGTCGGTGGCGGGGGGCACAGATACGCAGTATTTT; CDR3 protein: CAISESVAGGTDTQYF
J gene: TRBJ2-2; V gene: TRBV7-9; clone size: NA; D gene: NA; CDR3 length: 16; CDR3 DNA: TGTGCCAGCAGCTCCCCACGTGGGAAAAACACCGGGGAGCTGTTTTTT; CDR3 protein: CASSSPRGKNTGELFF
J gene: TRBJ1-4; V gene: TRBV28; clone size: NA; D gene: TRBD1; CDR3 length: 14; CDR3 DNA: TGTGCCAGCAGTCCGCCCGGGACAGGGTCTAAGCTGTTTTTT; CDR3 protein: CASSPPGTGSKLFF
J gene: TRBJ2-3; V gene: TRBV7-7; clone size: NA; D gene: NA; CDR3 length: 14; CDR3 DNA: TGTGCCAGCAGCCGACAGTTTAGCACAGATACGCAGTATTTT; CDR3 protein: CASSRQFSTDTQYF
J gene: TRBJ1-1; V gene: TRBV6-5; clone size: NA; D gene: TRBD1; CDR3 length: 14; CDR3 DNA: TGTGCCAGCACCCCACAGGGGGCGGGCACTGAAGCTTTCTTT; CDR3 protein: CASTPQGAGTEAFF
J gene: TRBJ1-3; V gene: TRBV11-2; clone size: NA; D gene: NA; CDR3 length: 13; CDR3 DNA: TGTGCCAGCAGCCTCAAGCCCGGAAACACCATATATTTT; CDR3 protein: CASSLKPGNTIYF
J gene: TRBJ2-3; V gene: TRBV6-6; clone size: few; D gene: NA; CDR3 length: 15; CDR3 DNA: TGTGCCAGCAGGGATTCAGGGGGGTCCACAGATACGCAGTATTTT; CDR3 protein: CASRDSGGSTDTQYF
J gene: TRBJ2-3; V gene: TRBV6-1; clone size: once; D gene: NA; CDR3 length: 15; CDR3 DNA: TGTGCCAGCAGTAACCGGGACCCGACTACAGATACGCAGTATTTT; CDR3 protein: CASSNRDPTTDTQYF